These 24 T cell receptor beta chains originate from one sample sequenced in a study of T-cell memory formation after mild COVID-19. In TCRdb, the 5' RACE reads were re-called with MiXCR into one record per CDR3 protein. This sample yields about 400,000 distinct CDR3 sequences, of which 20% to 25% are seen a single time; roughly 14% belongs to the top ten. The sequenced sample consisted of PBMCs or a T cell subset sorted from them (not recorded which). These receptors all stem from an adult woman who had mild COVID-19 (a few samples of this study predate the infection). Cell type and time point are not known.

The V call is TRBV18, the J call TRBJ1-1; 9 nucleotides line up with TRBD1. Trimming at V came to 3 bases and at J to 1 base, leaving 3 bases not matched to a gene. Germline CDR1 reads KGHSH; CDR2 reads LQKENI. CDR3 length: 15 amino acids. For the CDR3, the DNA is TGTGCCAGCTCACCTGGACAGGGGTGGAACACTGAAGCTTTCTTT. It specifies CASSPGQGWNTEAFF.

The chain joins TRBV30 to TRBJ2-5; 11 nucleotides agree with TRBD1. The J segment lost 4 bases and the V segment lost 2 bases, leaving 6 bases of the junction unmatched. The CDR3 length is 15 residues. In germline, CDR1 is GTSNPN, CDR2 SVGIG (reference sequence). The CDR3 region has the DNA TGTGCCTGGAGTCCCGGGACAGGGGGAGGAGAGACCCAGTACTTC. Residues: CAWSPGTGGGETQYF.

The chain employs TRBV15 and TRBJ1-2; TRBD1 agrees at 7 bases. Germline V gene data show CDR1 as LNHNV and CDR2 as YYDKDF (reference sequence). Unmatched junction bases numbered 0, after V lost 1 base and J lost 4 bases. The CDR3 is 13 residues long. The CDR3 DNA sequence: TGTGCCACCAGCAGAGCAGGGGGCTATGGCTACACCTTC. It yields the protein CATSRAGGYGYTF.

Only a few counts were recorded for this clonotype. V and J are TRBV7-2 and TRBJ2-3; D perhaps matches TRBD1 (6 bases). This CDR3 spans 16 amino acids. Trimming left V 4 bases short and J 0 bases short, with 14 bases between. Germline CDR1 reads SGHTA; CDR2 reads FQGNSA. The CDR3 DNA reads as TGTGCCAGCAGCTCACCGGGACACATAAGCACAGATACGCAGTATTTT. Its protein is CASSSPGHISTDTQYF.

This clonotype was counted between two and nine times. V usage is TRBV5-5 and J usage is TRBJ1-2; no reliable D call. Trimming stripped 0 bases from V and 5 bases from J, with 14 bases between. From germline, CDR1 is SGHKS and CDR2 YYEKEE (reference sequence). This CDR3 is built from 15 residues. As DNA, the CDR3 is TGTGCCAGCAGCTTGGAGGACGGGTACATTTATGGCTACACCTTC. It codes for CASSLEDGYIYGYTF. Combining the CDR3 with reference TRBV5-5 and TRBJ1-2 gives the whole variable domain DAGVTQSPTHLIKTRGQQVTLRCSPISGHKSVSWYQQVLGQGPQFIFQYYEKEERGRGNFPDRFSARQFPNYSSELNVNALLLGDSALYLCASSLEDGYIYGYTFGSGTRLTVV.

The rearrangement links TRBV18 to TRBJ2-7; TRBD1 might be the D (6 bases). The CDR3 contains 15 residues. The ends were cut back, 6 bases at V and 4 bases at J, with 19 bases in the middle. Germline V gives CDR1 KGHSH, CDR2 LQKENI. In DNA form, the CDR3 reads TGTGCCAGCTCCCCTTCTGGACAGCCTGTGTACGAGCAGTACTTC. It translates to CASSPSGQPVYEQYF. Looking up the rest from reference TRBV18 and TRBJ2-7 gives the full variable domain: NAGVMQNPRHLVRRRGQEARLRCSPMKGHSHVYWYRQLPEEGLKFMVYLQKENIIDESGMPKERFSAEFPKEGPSILRIQQVVRGDSAAYFCASSPSGQPVYEQYFGPGTRLTVT.

This clonotype has just a few counts. The chain couples TRBV18 to TRBJ2-7; tentatively, D is TRBD1 (6 bases). Germline CDR1 KGHSH, CDR2 LQKENI. V lost 6 bases and J lost 4, with 13 bases in between. The CDR3 has 13 amino acids. The CDR3 DNA is TGTGCCAGCTCCCGGGACAAGGTATACGAGCAGTACTTC. The encoded protein is CASSRDKVYEQYF.

The chain uses TRBV12-3 or TRBV12-4 and TRBJ2-7; TRBD2 is a possible D gene (6 bases). The CDR3 totals 15 residues. V was shortened by 3 bases and J by 0 bases, with 12 bases between the two germline ends. DNA of the CDR3: TGTGCCAGCAGTTTGCAGCGGGCCCTCTCCTACGAGCAGTACTTC. It encodes CASSLQRALSYEQYF.

This clonotype was seen a handful of times. The rearrangement links TRBV20-1 to TRBJ1-2; possibly TRBD1 for D (5 bases). This CDR3 contains 12 residues. Per the germline V gene, CDR1 is DFQATT and CDR2 is SNEGSKA (reference sequence). V dropped 4 bases and J dropped 7 bases, with 13 bases sitting between them. CDR3 nucleotide sequence: TGCAGTGCTATTGAGGGGCACCGTGGCTACACCTTC. Translated, it gives CSAIEGHRGYTF.

The chain links TRBV7-6 to TRBJ2-3; D unresolved. Per germline, CDR1 SGHVS and CDR2 FNYEAQ. The V end lost 5 bases, the J end lost 2 bases, and 8 bases lay between the germline ends. The CDR3 totals 13 residues. CDR3 bases: TGTGCCAGCAGCCCACAGTTCACAGATACGCAGTATTTT. Protein: CASSPQFTDTQYF.

The chain employs TRBV9 and TRBJ2-1, with D perhaps matching TRBD2 (6 bases). This CDR3 region has 14 residues. Between the trimmed V and J ends, which lost 3 bases and 5 bases, there was a span of 12 bases. Germline-derived CDR1 and CDR2 are SGDLS and YYNGEE. Written as DNA, the CDR3 is TGTGCCAGCAGCGCCCAGGAGGGGAACAATGAGCAGTTCTTC. Translated: CASSAQEGNNEQFF.

This clonotype was observed a few times. The genes are TRBV7-2 and TRBJ2-7, with D perhaps TRBD1 (5 bases). CDR1 is SGHTA and CDR2 is FQGNSA in the germline V gene. V lost 5 bases, J lost 4 bases, and 15 bases lay in between. This CDR3 has 14 amino acids. The CDR3 DNA sequence: TGTGCCAGCAGCCGACAGCTCAGGGATTACGAGCAGTACTTC. Its protein product is CASSRQLRDYEQYF.

This clonotype showed up just a few times. The CDR3, as DNA: TGCAGCGTTCGGACCGGTAACCCCGGGGAGCTGTTTTTT. It is translated as CSVRTGNPGELFF. This rearrangement joins TRBV29-1 to TRBJ2-2; D is undetermined. Germline V CDR1 and CDR2: SQVTM, ANQGSEA. The CDR3 totals 13 residues. The V gene lost 5 bases and the J gene lost 6 bases, with 13 bases spanning the gap.

A few counts support this clonotype. The V and J genes are TRBV27 and TRBJ2-7; 7 bases agree with TRBD1. Trimming at V came to 4 bases and at J to 3 bases, leaving 6 bases not matched to a gene. The CDR3 covers 14 residues. Germline CDR1 is MNHEY and CDR2 is SMNVEV (reference sequence). In DNA form, the CDR3 reads TGTGCCAGCAGTTCGACAGGGTATAGCTACGAGCAGTACTTC. It codes for CASSSTGYSYEQYF.

This clonotype was seen only a few times. One end of the junction varies from germline; a read error may be responsible. This sequence joins TRBV12-3 or TRBV12-4 and TRBJ2-1; 9 nucleotides align to TRBD1. The CDR3 sequence is 15 residues long. The CDR3 DNA follows: TGTGCCAGCAGTCCCGGGACAGGGTTAACCGGAGTCGTATACTTC. This encodes CASSPGTGLTGVVYF.

J is TRBJ1-2 and V is TRBV9; possibly TRBD1 for D (6 bases). The germline V and J ends were trimmed by 0 bases and 6 bases, with 24 bases remaining between them. CDR1 is SGDLS, CDR2 YYNGEE, per germline. The CDR3 runs 18 residues. Here the CDR3 reads CASSVDPGVGGLDDGYTF. CDR3 coding DNA: TGTGCCAGCAGCGTAGATCCCGGGGTCGGGGGGCTCGACGATGGCTACACCTTC.

There are a few counts of this clonotype. V gene TRBV4-1 combines with J gene TRBJ1-1; TRBD1 matches at 9 bases. V lost 4 bases, J lost 6 bases, and 3 bases stayed unmatched. Germline V gene data show CDR1 as MGHRA and CDR2 as YSYEKL. The CDR3 is made up of 13 amino acids. CDR3 nucleotide sequence: TGCGCCAGCAGCCGGACAGGGGCCGCTGAAGCTTTCTTT. Its translation: CASSRTGAAEAFF.

CDR3 bases: TGTGCCAGCAGTGAAGGTGCAGGGGACTATGGCTACACCTTC. Its translation: CASSEGAGDYGYTF. The V call is TRBV2, the J call TRBJ1-2, with TRBD1 as a possible D gene (6 bases). CDR1 is SNHLY and CDR2 is FYNNEI in the germline V gene. Trimming shortened V by 1 base and J by 3 bases, and 9 bases separated the two germline ends. The CDR3 is made up of 14 amino acids.

The chain carries TRBV6-1 and TRBJ2-1; TRBD2 agrees at 12 bases. Germline V lookup: CDR1 MNHNS, CDR2 SASEGT. V lost 8 bases and J lost 7; bases outside the gene matches: 9. This CDR3 is built from 15 residues. CDR3 sequence (DNA): TGTGCCAGCCAACGGCTAGCGGGGGGGCCAAATGAGCAGTTCTTC. This codes for CASQRLAGGPNEQFF.

This chain links TRBV27 with TRBJ2-7; TRBD1 matches 11 bases. The V segment lost 6 bases and the J segment 4 bases; nucleotides outside the gene matches: 8. Germline CDR1 MNHEY, CDR2 SMNVEV (reference sequence). The CDR3 length is 15 residues. In DNA form, the CDR3 reads TGTGCCAGCAGACCCGGACGGGACAGGGGGTACGAGCAGTACTTC. The encoded protein is CASRPGRDRGYEQYF.

The rearrangement uses TRBV6-5 and TRBJ2-6; D assignment may be TRBD1 or TRBD2 (5 bases each). In germline, CDR1 is MNHEY, CDR2 SVGAGI. V lost 6 bases, J lost 4 bases, and 16 bases lay in between. CDR3 length: 16 residues. In DNA form, the CDR3 reads TGTGCCAGCAGGACCTTTTACGGGGACGGGGCCAACGTCCTGACTTTC. Protein sequence: CASRTFYGDGANVLTF.

The chain uses TRBV12-3 or TRBV12-4 and TRBJ2-1; 8 bases match TRBD1. The junction had 4 bases not matched to a gene; V was cut back by 0 bases and J by 9 bases. The CDR3 is 14 amino acids. CDR3 region: CASSLAGTGVEQFF. CDR3 nucleotides: TGTGCCAGCAGTTTAGCGGGGACAGGCGTTGAGCAGTTCTTC.

This clonotype was seen a handful of times. V is TRBV4-1 and J is TRBJ2-5, with 7 bases matching TRBD1. The CDR3 totals 16 residues. Germline V lookup: CDR1 MGHRA, CDR2 YSYEKL. V lost 3 bases and J lost 5; bases outside the gene matches: 12. The CDR3 nucleotides are TGCGCCAGCAGCCAGGGACAGACCCCTCCCGTGGAGACCCAGTACTTC. This codes for CASSQGQTPPVETQYF.

The chain recombines TRBV29-1 with TRBJ1-1; D ambiguous. The CDR3 consists of 10 residues. CDR1 and CDR2 from the germline V gene are SQVTM and ANQGSEA. With 3 bases removed from V and 8 bases from J, the gap between germline ends came to 7 bases. In nucleotides, the CDR3 is TGCAGCGTTGAGGTAGTGGAAGCTTTCTTT. Protein sequence: CSVEVVEAFF.